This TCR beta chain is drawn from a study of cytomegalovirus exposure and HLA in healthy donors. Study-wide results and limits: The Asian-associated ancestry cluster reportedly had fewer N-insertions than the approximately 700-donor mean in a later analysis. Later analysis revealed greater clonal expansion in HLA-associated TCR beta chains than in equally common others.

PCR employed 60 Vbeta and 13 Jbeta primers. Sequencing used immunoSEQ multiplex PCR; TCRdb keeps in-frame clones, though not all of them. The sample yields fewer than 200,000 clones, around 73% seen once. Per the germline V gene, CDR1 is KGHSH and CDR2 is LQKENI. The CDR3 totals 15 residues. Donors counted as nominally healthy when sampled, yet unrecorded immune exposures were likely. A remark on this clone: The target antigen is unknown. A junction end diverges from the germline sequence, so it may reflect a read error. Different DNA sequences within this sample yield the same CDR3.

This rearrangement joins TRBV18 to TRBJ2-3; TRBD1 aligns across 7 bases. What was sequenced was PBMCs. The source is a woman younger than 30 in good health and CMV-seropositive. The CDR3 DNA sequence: TGTGCCAGCTCACCGGCAGGGGGAAGCACGGATACGCAGTATTTT. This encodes CASSPAGGSTDTQYF.